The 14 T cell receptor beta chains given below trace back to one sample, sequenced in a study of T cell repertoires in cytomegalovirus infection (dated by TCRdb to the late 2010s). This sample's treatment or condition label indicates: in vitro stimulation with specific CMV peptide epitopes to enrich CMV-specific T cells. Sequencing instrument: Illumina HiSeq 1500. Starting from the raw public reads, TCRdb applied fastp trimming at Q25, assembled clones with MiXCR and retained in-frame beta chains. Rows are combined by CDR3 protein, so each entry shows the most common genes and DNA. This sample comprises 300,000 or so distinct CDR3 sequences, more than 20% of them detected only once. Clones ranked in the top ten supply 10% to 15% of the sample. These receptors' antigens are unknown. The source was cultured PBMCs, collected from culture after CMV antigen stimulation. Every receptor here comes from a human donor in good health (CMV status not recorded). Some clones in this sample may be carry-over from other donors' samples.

This chain's CDR3 is CATRDYPNEQFF. The CDR3 DNA is TGTGCCACCCGGGACTACCCCAATGAGCAGTTCTTC. The J gene is TRBJ2-1, the V gene TRBV19; TRBD2 matches at 7 bases. The CDR3 is made up of 12 amino acids. In germline, CDR1 is LNHDA, CDR2 SQIVND (reference sequence). Trimming took 10 bases from V and 6 from J; bases not matched to a gene: 6.

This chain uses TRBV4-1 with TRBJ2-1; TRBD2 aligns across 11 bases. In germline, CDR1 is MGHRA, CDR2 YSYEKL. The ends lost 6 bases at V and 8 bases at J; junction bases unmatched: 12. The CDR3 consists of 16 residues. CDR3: CASSSLRLAGGDEQFF. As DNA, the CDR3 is TGCGCCAGCAGTTCCTTGCGCCTAGCGGGAGGCGATGAGCAGTTCTTC.

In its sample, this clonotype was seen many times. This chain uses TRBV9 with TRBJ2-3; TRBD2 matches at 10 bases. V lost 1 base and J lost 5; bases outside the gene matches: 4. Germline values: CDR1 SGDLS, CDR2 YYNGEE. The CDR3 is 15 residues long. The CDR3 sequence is CASSVLAGGVDTQYF. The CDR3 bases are TGTGCCAGCAGCGTATTAGCGGGAGGAGTAGATACGCAGTATTTT.

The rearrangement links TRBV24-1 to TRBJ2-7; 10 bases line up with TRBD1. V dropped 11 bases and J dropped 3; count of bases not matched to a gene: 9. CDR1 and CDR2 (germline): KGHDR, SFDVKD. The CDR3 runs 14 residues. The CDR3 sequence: CAIGPGQGNYEQYF. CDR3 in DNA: TGTGCCATAGGACCGGGACAGGGGAACTACGAGCAGTACTTC.

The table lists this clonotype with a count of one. For the CDR3, the DNA is TGCGCCAGCAGCTTGGCCGGGCCGAAACAAACTTCCTACAATGAGCAGTTCTTC. Its protein is CASSLAGPKQTSYNEQFF. The chain recombines TRBV5-1 with TRBJ2-1; no reliable D call. This CDR3 is 18 amino acids long. The germline CDR1 and CDR2 sequences are SGHRS and YFSETQ. V lost 0 bases to trimming and J lost 1 base, with 17 bases between them.

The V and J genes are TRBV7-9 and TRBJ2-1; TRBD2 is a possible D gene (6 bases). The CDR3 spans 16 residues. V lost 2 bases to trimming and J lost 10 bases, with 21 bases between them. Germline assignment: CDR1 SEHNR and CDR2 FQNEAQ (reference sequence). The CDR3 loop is CASSLLSAVGGWEQFF. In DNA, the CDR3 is TGTGCCAGCAGCTTATTATCGGCAGTCGGGGGTTGGGAGCAGTTCTTC.

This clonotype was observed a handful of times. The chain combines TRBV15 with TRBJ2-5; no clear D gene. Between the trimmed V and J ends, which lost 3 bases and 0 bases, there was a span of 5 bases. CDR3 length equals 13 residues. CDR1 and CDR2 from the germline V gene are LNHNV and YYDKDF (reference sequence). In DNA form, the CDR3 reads TGTGCCACCAGCAGCTACAACCAAGAGACCCAGTACTTC. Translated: CATSSYNQETQYF.

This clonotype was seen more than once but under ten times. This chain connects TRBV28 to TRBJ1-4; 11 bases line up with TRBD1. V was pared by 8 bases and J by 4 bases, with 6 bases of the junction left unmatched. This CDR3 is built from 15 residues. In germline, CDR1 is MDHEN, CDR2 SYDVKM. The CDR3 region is CASGGTGGYNEKLFF. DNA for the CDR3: TGTGCCAGCGGAGGGACAGGGGGGTATAATGAAAAACTGTTTTTT.

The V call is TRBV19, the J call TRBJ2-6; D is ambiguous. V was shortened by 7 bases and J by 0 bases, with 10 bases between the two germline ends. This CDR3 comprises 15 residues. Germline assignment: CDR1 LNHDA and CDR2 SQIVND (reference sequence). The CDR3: CASMTTLSGANVLTF. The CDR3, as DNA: TGTGCCAGTATGACAACCCTCTCTGGGGCCAACGTCCTGACTTTC. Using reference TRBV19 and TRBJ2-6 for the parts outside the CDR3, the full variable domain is DGGITQSPKYLFRKEGQNVTLSCEQNLNHDAMYWYRQDPGQGLRLIYYSQIVNDFQKGDIAEGYSVSREKKESFPLTVTSAQKNPTAFYLCASMTTLSGANVLTFGAGSRLTVL.

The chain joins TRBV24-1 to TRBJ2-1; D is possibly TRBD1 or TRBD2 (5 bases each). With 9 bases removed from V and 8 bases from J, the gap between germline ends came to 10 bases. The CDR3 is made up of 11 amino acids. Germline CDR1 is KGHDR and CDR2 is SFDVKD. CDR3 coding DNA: TGTGCCACCGGGAGAGGGGATGAGCAGTTCTTC. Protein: CATGRGDEQFF.

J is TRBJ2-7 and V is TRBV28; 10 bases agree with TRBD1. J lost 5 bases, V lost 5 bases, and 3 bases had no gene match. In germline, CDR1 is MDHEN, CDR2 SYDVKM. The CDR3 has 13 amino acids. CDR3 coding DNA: TGTGCCAGCAGTACCGGGACAGGGGACGAGCAGTACGTC. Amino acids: CASSTGTGDEQYV.

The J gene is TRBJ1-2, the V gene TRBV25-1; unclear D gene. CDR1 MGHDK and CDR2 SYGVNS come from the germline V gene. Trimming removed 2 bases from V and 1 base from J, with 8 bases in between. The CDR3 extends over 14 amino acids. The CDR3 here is CASSEGRRNYGYTF. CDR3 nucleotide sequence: TGTGCCAGCAGTGAAGGCCGACGTAACTATGGCTACACCTTC.

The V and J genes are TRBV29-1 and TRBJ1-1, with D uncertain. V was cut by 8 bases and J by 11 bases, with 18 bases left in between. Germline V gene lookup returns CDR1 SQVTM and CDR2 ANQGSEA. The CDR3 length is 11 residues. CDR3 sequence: CSLRRDLLAFF. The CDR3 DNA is TGCAGCCTTCGTCGGGATCTGTTGGCTTTCTTT.

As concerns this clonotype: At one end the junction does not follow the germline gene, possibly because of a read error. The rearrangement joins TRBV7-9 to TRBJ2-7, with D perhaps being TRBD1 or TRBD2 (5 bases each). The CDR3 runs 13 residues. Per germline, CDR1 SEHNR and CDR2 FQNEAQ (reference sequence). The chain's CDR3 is CASSLWTTGTRNF. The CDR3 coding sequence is TGTGCCAGCAGCTTGTGGACAACAGGCACTAGAAACTTC.